This T cell receptor (beta chain) appears in the sequencing data of a study of early T cells in non-severe SARS-CoV-2 infection. Background on the study: Sequencing was performed on bulk RNA from unsorted whole blood, leaving chains unpaired. Findings of the study overall: The study's VDJdb matching favored anti-spike CD8 responses and missed private and CD4 specificities.

Unique molecular identifiers (one per individual cDNA molecule) were attached. MiXCR, run by TCRdb on the 5' RACE reads, gives a single entry per CDR3 protein. The data contain approximately 62,000 distinct CDR3 sequences, approximately 13% of them seen just once; the ten biggest clones take up around 4.5%. The table lists this clonotype with many counts. Its antigen remains unidentified. V lost 6 bases, J lost 2 bases, and 12 bases lay in between. Germline CDR1 is DFQATT and CDR2 is SNEGSKA (reference sequence). The CDR3 totals 13 residues. V is TRBV20-1 and J is TRBJ2-3; no clear D. This receptor was obtained from an adult who was a healthcare worker with PCR-confirmed SARS-CoV-2 infection or an uninfected control (not recorded which). Sequenced input: whole blood. CDR3 sequence reads: CSAGQAHTDTQYF. The CDR3 DNA is TGCAGTGCCGGGCAGGCTCACACAGATACGCAGTATTTT.